The rows below give T cell receptor beta chains drawn from one sample of a study of cytomegalovirus exposure and HLA in healthy donors. The repertoire was sequenced with immunoSEQ multiplex PCR; TCRdb's copy has only in-frame clones and lacks some. The sample lists about 130,000 clones, around 74% occurring once. The source material was PBMCs. The source of these receptors is a woman aged 50 to 60 in good health and CMV-seropositive. CDR3s include the opening cysteine and the closing phenylalanine or tryptophan.

v_gene: TRBV10-1; j_gene: TRBJ1-2; CDR3aa: CASRHRDRDERGRYTF
v_gene: TRBV18; j_gene: TRBJ1-2; CDR3aa: CASSPDRDGYGYTF
v_gene: TRBV4-1; j_gene: TRBJ1-4; CDR3aa: CASSLGREGSEKLFF
v_gene: TRBV6-1; j_gene: TRBJ1-5; CDR3aa: CASRAGGIGQPQHF
v_gene: TRBV7-2; j_gene: TRBJ2-7; CDR3aa: CASSLGQGLFYEQYF
v_gene: TRBV7-2; j_gene: TRBJ2-1; CDR3aa: CASSPDRGMYNEQFF
v_gene: TRBV10-3; j_gene: TRBJ2-2; CDR3aa: CAISGTGLPGELFF
v_gene: TRBV7-9; j_gene: TRBJ1-5; CDR3aa: CASSPENQPQHF
v_gene: TRBV5-6; j_gene: TRBJ1-2; CDR3aa: CASSLEGGAMDNYGYTF
v_gene: TRBV9; j_gene: TRBJ2-3; CDR3aa: CASSVDGAGETTQYF